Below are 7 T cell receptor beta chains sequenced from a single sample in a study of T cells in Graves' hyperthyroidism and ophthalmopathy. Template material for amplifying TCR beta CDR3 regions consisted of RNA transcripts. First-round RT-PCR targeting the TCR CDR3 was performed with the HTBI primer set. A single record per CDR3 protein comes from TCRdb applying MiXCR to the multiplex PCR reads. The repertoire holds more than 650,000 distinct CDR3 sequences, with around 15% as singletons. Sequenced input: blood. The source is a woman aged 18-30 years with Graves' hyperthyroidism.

The CDR3 nucleotides read TGTGCCAGCAGTGTGCTAGCGGGAGTAGGGGCAGATACGCAGTATTTT. This codes for CASSVLAGVGADTQYF. V gene TRBV27 combines with J gene TRBJ2-3, with 10 bases aligning to TRBD2. V was clipped by 5 bases and J by 4 bases; unmatched bases: 9. Germline-derived CDR1 and CDR2 are MNHEY and SMNVEV (reference sequence). CDR3 length: 16 residues.

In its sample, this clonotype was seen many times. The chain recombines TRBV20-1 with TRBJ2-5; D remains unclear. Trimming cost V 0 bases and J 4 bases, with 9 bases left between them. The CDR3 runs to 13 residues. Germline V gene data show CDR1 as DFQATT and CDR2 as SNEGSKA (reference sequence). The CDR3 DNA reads TGCAGTGCTAGAGATGACAAGGGAGAGACCCAGTACTTC. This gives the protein CSARDDKGETQYF.

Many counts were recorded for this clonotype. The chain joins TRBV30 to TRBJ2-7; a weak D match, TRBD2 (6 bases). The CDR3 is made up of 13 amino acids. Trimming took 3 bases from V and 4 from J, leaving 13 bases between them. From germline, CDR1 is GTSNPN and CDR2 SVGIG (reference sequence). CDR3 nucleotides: TGTGCCTGGAGGGCGGGAACTTCGTACGAGCAGTACTTC. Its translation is CAWRAGTSYEQYF.

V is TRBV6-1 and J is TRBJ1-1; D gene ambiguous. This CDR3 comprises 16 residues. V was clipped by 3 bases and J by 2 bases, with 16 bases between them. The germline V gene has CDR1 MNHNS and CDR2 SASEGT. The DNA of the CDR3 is TGTGCCAGCAGTGAGGATCGACGTTGGTTCAACACTGAAGCTTTCTTT. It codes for CASSEDRRWFNTEAFF.

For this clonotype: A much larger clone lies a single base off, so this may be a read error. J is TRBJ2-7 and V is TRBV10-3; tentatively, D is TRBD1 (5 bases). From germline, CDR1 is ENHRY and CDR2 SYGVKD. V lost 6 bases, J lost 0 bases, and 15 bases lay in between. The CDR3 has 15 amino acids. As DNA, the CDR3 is TGTGCCATCAGGGGTGGGGCCGCGAGCTCCTACGAGCAGTACTTC. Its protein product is CAIRGGAASSYEQYF.

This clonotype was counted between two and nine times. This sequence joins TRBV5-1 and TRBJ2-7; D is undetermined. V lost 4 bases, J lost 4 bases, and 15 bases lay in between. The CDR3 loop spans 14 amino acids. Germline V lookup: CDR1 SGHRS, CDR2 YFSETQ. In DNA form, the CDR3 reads TGCGCCAGCAGCCGGGTAGGAAGTCGGTACGAGCAGTACTTC. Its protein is CASSRVGSRYEQYF.

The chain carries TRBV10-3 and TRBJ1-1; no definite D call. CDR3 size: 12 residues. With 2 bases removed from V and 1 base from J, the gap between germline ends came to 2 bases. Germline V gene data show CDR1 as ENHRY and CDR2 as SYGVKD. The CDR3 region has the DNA TGTGCCATCAGTGAGAAGAACACTGAAGCTTTCTTT. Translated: CAISEKNTEAFF.